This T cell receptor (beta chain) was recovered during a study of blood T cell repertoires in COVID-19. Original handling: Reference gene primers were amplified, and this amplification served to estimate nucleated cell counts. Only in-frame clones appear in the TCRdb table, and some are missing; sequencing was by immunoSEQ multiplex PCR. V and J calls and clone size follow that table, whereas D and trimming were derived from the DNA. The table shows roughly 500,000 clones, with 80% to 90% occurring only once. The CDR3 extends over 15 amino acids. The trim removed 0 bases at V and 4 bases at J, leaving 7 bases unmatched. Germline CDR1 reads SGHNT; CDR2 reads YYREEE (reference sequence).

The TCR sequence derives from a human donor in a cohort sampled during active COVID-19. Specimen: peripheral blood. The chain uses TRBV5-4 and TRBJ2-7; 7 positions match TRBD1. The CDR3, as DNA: TGTGCCAGCAGCTTGGGACAGGGAGTTTTGTACGAGCAGTACTTC. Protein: CASSLGQGVLYEQYF. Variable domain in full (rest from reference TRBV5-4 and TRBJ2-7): ETGVTQSPTHLIKTRGQQVTLRCSSQSGHNTVSWYQQALGQGPQFIFQYYREEENGRGNFPPRFSGLQFPNYSSELNVNALELDDSALYLCASSLGQGVLYEQYFGPGTRLTVT.